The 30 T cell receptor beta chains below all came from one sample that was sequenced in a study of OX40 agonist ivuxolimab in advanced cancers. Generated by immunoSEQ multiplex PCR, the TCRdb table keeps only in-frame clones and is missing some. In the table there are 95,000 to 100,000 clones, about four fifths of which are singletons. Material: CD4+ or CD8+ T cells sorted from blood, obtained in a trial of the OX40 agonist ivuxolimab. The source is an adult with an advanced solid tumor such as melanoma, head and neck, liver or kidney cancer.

CDR3 DNA: TGTGCCAGCAGCTTATCGGGGTACGGGGGGACCCAGTACTTC. Amino acid sequence: CASSLSGYGGTQYF. The chain recombines TRBV7-2 with TRBJ2-5; tentatively, D is TRBD2 (6 bases). The CDR3 totals 14 residues. CDR1 SGHTA and CDR2 FQGNSA come from the germline V gene. The V end lost 2 bases, the J end lost 7 bases, and 14 bases lay between the germline ends.

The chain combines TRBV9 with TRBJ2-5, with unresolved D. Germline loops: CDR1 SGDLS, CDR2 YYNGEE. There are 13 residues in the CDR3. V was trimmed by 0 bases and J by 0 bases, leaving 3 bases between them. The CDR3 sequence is CASSVGDQETQYF. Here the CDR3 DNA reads TGTGCCAGCAGCGTAGGAGACCAAGAGACCCAGTACTTC.

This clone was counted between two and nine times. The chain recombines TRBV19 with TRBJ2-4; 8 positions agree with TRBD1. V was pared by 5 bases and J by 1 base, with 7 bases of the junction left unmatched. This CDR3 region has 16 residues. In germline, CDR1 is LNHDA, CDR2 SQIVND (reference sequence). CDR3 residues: CASSVTGGFAKNIQYF. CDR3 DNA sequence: TGTGCCAGTAGTGTTACAGGGGGGTTTGCCAAAAACATTCAGTACTTC.

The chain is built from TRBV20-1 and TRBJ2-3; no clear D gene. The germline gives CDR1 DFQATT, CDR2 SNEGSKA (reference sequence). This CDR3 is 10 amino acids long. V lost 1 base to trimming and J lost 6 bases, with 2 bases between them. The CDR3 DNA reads TGCAGTGCTAGAGGGGATACGCAGTATTTT. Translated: CSARGDTQYF.

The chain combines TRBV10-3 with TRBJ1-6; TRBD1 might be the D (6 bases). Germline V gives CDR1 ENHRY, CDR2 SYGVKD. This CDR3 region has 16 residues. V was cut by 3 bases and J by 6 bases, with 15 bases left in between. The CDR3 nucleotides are TGTGCCATCAGTGAAGACAGGCCTTCTCTTAATTCACCCCTCCACTTT. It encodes CAISEDRPSLNSPLHF.

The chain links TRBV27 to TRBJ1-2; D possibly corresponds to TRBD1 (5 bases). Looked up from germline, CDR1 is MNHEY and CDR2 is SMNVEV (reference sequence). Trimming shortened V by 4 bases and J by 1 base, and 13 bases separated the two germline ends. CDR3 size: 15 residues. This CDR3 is CASSYGGMSNYGYTF. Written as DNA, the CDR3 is TGTGCCAGCAGTTATGGGGGGATGAGTAACTATGGCTACACCTTC.

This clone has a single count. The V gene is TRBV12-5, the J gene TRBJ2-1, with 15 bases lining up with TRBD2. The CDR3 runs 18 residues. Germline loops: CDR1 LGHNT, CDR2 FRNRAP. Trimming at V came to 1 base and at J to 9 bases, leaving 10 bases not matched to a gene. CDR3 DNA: TGTGCTAGTGGTTTGGCCCCGATGACGGGACTAGCGGGAGGTGAGCAGTTCTTC. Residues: CASGLAPMTGLAGGEQFF.

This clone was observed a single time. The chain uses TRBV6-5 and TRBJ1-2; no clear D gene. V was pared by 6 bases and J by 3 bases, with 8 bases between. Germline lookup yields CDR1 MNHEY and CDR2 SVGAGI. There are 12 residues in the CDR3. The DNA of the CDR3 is TGTGCCAGCAGGGCCACGGACTATGGCTACACCTTC. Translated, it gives CASRATDYGYTF.

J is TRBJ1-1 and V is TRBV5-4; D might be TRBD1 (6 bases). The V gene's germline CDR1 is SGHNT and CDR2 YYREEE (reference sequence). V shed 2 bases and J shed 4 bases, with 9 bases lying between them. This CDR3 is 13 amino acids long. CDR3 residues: CASSFQGGTEAFF. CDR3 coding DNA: TGTGCCAGCAGCTTCCAAGGGGGCACTGAAGCTTTCTTT.

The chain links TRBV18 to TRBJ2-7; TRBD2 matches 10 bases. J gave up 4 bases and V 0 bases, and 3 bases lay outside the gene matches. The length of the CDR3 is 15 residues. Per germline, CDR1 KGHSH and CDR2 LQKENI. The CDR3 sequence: CASSPPGLATYEQYF. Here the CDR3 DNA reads TGTGCCAGCTCACCACCGGGACTAGCGACGTACGAGCAGTACTTC.

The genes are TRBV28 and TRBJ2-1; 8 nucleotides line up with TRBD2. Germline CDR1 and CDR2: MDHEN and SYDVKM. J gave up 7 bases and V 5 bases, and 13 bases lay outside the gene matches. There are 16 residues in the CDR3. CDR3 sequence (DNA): TGTGCCAGCAGTCCCCCGTCGGGAGGGCCGAGGAATGAGCAGTTCTTC. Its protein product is CASSPPSGGPRNEQFF. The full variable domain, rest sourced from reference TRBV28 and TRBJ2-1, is DVKVTQSSRYLVKRTGEKVFLECVQDMDHENMFWYRQDPGLGLRLIYFSYDVKMKEKGDIPEGYSVSREKKERFSLILESASTNQTSMYLCASSPPSGGPRNEQFFGPGTRLTVL.

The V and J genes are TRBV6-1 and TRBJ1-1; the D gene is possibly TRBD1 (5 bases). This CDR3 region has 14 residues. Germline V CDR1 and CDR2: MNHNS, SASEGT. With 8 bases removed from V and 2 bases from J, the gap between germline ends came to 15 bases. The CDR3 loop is CASSFERGNTEAFF. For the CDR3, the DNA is TGTGCCAGCTCATTCGAGAGGGGTAACACTGAAGCTTTCTTT.

The CDR3 nucleotides read TGCAGTGCTGTATGGGGTAGCGAGCAGTACTTC. Translated: CSAVWGSEQYF. The chain combines TRBV20-1 with TRBJ2-7; D is unresolved. Germline CDR1 DFQATT, CDR2 SNEGSKA (reference sequence). The V end was cut by 5 bases, the J end by 6 bases, with 11 bases between. The CDR3 extends over 11 amino acids.

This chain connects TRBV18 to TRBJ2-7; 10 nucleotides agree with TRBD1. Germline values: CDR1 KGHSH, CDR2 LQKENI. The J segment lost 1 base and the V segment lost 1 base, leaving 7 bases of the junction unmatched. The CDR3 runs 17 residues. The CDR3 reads CASSPRLRDRGSYEQYF. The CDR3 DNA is TGTGCCAGCTCACCACGACTCCGGGACAGGGGATCCTACGAGCAGTACTTC.

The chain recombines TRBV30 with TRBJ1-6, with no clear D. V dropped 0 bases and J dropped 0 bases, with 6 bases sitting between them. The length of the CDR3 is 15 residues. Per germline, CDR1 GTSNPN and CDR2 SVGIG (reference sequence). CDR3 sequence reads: CAWSVGSSYNSPLHF. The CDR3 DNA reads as TGTGCCTGGAGTGTCGGGAGCTCCTATAATTCACCCCTCCACTTT. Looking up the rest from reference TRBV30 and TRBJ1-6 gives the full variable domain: SQTIHQWPATLVQPVGSPLSLECTVEGTSNPNLYWYRQAAGRGLQLLFYSVGIGQISSEVPQNLSASRPQDRQFILSSKKLLLSDSGFYLCAWSVGSSYNSPLHFGNGTRLTVT.

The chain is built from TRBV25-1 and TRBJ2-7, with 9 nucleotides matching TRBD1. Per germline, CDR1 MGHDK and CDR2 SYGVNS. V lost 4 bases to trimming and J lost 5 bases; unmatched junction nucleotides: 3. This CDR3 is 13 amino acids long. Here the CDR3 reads CASSGTGEHEQYF. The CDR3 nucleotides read TGTGCCAGCAGTGGGACAGGGGAGCACGAGCAGTACTTC.

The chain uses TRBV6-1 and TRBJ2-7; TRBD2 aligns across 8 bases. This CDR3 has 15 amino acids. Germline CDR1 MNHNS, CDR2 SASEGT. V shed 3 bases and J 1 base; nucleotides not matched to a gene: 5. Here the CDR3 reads CASSDFSGASYEQYF. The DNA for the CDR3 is TGTGCCAGCAGTGACTTTAGCGGGGCGTCCTACGAGCAGTACTTC.

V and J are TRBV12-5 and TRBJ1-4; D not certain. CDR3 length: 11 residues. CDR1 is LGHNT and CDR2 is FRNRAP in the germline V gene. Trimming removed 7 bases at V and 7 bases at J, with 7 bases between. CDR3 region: CASASGEKLFF. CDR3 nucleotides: TGTGCTAGTGCATCGGGTGAAAAACTGTTTTTT.

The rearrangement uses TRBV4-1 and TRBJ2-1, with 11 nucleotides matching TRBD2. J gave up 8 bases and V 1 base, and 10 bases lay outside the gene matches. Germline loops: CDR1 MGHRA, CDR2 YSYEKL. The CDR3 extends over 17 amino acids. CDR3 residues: CASSQVVAGGPRDEQFF. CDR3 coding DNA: TGCGCCAGCAGCCAAGTGGTAGCGGGAGGGCCTAGGGATGAGCAGTTCTTC.

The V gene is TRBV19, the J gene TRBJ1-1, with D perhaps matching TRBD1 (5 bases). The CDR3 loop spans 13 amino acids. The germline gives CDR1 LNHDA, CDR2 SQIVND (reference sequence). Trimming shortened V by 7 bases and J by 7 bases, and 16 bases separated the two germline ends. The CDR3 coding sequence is TGTGCCAGTAAGGGGAACGTCGTGCATGAAGCTTTCTTT. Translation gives CASKGNVVHEAFF.

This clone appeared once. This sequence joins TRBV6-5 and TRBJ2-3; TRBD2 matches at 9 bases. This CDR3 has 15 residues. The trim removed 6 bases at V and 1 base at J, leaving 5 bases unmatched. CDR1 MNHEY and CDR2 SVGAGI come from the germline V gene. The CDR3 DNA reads TGTGCCAGCAGCTTAGCGGGGGCCCGCACAGATACGCAGTATTTT. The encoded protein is CASSLAGARTDTQYF.

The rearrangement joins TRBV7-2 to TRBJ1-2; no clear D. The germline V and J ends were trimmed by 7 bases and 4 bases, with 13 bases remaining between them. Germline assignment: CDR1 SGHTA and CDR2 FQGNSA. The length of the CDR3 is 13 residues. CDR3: CASTAQYGYGYTF. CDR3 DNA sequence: TGTGCCAGCACCGCTCAGTATGGCTATGGCTACACCTTC.

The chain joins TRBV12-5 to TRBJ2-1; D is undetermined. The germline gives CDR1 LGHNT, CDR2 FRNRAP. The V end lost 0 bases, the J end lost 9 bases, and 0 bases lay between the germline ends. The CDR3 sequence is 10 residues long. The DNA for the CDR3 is TGTGCTAGTGGTTTGGTTGAGCAGTTCTTC. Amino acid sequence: CASGLVEQFF.

The CDR3 region has the DNA TGCAGCGTTGAAGGCACGCCAGATACGCAGTATTTT. Translating it yields CSVEGTPDTQYF. The rearrangement links TRBV29-1 to TRBJ2-3; D is unresolved. Trimming removed 1 base at V and 4 bases at J, with 6 bases between. From germline, CDR1 is SQVTM and CDR2 ANQGSEA. The CDR3 is 12 amino acids.

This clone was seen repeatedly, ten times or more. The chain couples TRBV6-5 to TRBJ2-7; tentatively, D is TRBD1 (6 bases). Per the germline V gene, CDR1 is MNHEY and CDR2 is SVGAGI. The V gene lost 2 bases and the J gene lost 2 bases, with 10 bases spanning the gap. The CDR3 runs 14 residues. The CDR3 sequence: CASSYPGQTYEQYF. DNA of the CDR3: TGTGCCAGCAGTTACCCAGGACAGACCTACGAGCAGTACTTC.

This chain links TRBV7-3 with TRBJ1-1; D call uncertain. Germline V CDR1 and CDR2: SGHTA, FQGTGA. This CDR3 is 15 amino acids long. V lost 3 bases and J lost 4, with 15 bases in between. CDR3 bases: TGTGCCAGCAGCTTTAAACCTTCAGGTTCCACTGAAGCTTTCTTT. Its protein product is CASSFKPSGSTEAFF. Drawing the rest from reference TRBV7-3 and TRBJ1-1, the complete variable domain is GAGVSQTPSNKVTEKGKYVELRCDPISGHTALYWYRQSLGQGPEFLIYFQGTGAADDSGLPNDRFFAVRPEGSVSTLKIQRTERGDSAVYLCASSFKPSGSTEAFFGQGTRLTVV.

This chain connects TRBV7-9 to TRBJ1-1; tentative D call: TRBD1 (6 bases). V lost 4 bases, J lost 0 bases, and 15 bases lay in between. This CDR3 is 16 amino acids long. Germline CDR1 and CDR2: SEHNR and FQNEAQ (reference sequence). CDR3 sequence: CASSSHADSLNTEAFF. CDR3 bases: TGTGCCAGCAGCTCTCACGCGGACAGCTTGAACACTGAAGCTTTCTTT. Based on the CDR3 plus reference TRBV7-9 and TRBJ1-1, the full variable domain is DTGVSQNPRHKITKRGQNVTFRCDPISEHNRLYWYRQTLGQGPEFLTYFQNEAQLEKSRLLSDRFSAERPKGSFSTLEIQRTEQGDSAMYLCASSSHADSLNTEAFFGQGTRLTVV.

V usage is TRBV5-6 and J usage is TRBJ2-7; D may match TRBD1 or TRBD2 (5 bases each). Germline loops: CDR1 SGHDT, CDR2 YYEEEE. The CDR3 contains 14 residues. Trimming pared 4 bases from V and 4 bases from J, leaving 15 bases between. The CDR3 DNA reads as TGTGCCAGCAGCCGGGACGGCTCGGGATACGAGCAGTACTTC. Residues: CASSRDGSGYEQYF. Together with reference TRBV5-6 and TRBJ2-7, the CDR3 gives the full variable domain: DAGVTQSPTHLIKTRGQQVTLRCSPKSGHDTVSWYQQALGQGPQFIFQYYEEEERQRGNFPDRFSGHQFPNYSSELNVNALLLGDSALYLCASSRDGSGYEQYFGPGTRLTVT.

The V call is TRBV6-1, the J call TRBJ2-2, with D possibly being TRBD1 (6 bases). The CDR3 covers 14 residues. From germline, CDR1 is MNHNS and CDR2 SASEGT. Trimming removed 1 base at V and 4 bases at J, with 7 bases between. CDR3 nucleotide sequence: TGTGCCAGCAGTGAAGGGGGGCGCACCGGGGAGCTGTTTTTT. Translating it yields CASSEGGRTGELFF.

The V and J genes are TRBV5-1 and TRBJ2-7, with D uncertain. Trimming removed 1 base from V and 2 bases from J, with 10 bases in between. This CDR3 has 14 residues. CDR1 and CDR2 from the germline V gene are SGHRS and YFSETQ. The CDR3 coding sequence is TGCGCCAGCAGCTTGTGGTCGGGTCCCTACGAGCAGTACTTC. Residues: CASSLWSGPYEQYF.